This T cell receptor beta chain stems from a study of human T cells and chemical hapten exposure. As for the study in general: Investigators sensitized roughly 2 cm by roughly 2 cm of upper inner arm skin with 2% DPC. Alopecia areata, totalis or universalis affected patients, mainly female.

The trim removed 1 base at V and 4 bases at J, leaving 5 bases unmatched. Per germline, CDR1 LGHNA and CDR2 YSLEER. This CDR3 spans 16 amino acids. Time point defined: pre-sensitization, week 0. Treatment reported: therapeutic diphenylcyclopropenone sensitization with weekly scalp DPC. Venepuncture was done earlier than the placement of each patch test. From the RACE reads, TCRdb called clonotypes with MiXCR, one entry per CDR3 protein. Here the sample spans under 300,000 distinct CDR3 sequences, 8.6% being singletons. Material: whole blood, obtained in connection with sensitization to the hapten diphenylcyclopropenone (DPC). The chain has TRBV4-3 and TRBJ2-7; 12 bases line up with TRBD1. The source is a woman in her forties with alopecia areata. Some clones in this sample may be carry-over from other donors' samples. Here the CDR3 DNA reads TGCGCCAGCAGCCAAGGGGGGACAGGGGGCGGGTACGAGCAGTACTTC. The encoded protein is CASSQGGTGGGYEQYF.